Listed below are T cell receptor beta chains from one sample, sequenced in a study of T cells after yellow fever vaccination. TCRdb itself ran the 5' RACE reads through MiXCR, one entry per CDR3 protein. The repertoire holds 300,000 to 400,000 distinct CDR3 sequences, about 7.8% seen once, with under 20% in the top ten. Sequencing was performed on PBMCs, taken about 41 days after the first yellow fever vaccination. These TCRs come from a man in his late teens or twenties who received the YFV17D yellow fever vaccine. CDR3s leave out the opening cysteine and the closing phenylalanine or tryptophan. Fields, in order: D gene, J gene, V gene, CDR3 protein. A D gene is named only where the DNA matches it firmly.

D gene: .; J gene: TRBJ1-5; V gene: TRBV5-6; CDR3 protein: ASSLGTLSNQPQH
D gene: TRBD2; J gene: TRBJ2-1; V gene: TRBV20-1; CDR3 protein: SARGGGGRRNEQF
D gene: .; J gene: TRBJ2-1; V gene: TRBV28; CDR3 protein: ASSTPGREQF
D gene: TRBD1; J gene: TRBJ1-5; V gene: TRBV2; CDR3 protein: ASSGDRARGQPQH
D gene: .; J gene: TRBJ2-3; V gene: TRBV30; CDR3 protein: AWRELAGGTQY
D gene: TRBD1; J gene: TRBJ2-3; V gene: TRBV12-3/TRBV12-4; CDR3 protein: ASRGQGSDTQY
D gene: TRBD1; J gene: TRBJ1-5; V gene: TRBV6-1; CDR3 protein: ASSTDDRGSNQPQH
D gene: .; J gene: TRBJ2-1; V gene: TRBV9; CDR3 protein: ASSPSGAYNEQF
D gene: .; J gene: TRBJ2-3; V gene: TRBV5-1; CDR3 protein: ASSLEDTQY
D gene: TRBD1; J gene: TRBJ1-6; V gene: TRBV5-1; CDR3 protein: ASSDTGGDSPLH
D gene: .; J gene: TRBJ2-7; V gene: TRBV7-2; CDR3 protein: ASSLDRPYEQY
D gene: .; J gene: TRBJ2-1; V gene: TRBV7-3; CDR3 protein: ASSIEQGGYNEQF
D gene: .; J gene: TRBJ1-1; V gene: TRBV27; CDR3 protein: ASLGGSEAF
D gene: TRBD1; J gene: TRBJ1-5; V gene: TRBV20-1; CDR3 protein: SARHRGNSNQPQH
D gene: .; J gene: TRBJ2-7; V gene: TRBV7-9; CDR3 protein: ASSSTASSYEQY
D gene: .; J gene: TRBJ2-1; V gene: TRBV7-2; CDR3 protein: ASSPRQFSYNEQF
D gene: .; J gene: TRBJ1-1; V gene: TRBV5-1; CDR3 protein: ASSWDMNTEAF
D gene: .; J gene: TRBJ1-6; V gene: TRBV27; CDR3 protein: ASSRSGKPFAPLH
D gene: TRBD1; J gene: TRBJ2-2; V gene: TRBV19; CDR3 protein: ASTRTGGVTGELF
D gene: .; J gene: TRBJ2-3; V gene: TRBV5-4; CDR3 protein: ASGRAGRGLTDTQY
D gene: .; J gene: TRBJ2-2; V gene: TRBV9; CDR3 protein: ASSPTGYDTGELF
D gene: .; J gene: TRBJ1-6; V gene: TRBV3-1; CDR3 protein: ASSQDLWSPLH
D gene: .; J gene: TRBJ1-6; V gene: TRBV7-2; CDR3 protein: ASSPNRNSPLH
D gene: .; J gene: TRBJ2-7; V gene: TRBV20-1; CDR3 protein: SARGLDRAYEQY
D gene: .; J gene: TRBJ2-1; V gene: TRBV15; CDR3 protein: ATSRQGTYNEQF
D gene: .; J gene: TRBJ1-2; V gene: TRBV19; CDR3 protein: ASSMTLANYGYT
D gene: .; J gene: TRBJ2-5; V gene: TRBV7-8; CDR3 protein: ASSGAAQETQY
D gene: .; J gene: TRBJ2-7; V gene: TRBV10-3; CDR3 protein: AISDPGRDYEQY
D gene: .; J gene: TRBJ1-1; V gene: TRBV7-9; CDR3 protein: ASSLGPHLTEAF
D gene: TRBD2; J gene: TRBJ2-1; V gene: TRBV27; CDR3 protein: ASSAILAGGPGGEQF
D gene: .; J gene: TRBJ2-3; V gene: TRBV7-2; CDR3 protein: ASSSTPTDTQY
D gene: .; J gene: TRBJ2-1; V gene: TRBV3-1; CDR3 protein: ASSQVRVGYNEQF
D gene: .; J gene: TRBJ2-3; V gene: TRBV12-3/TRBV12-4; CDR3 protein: ASSLKPPSTDTQY
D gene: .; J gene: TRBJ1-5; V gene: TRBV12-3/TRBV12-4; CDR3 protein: ASKAPGRDQPQH
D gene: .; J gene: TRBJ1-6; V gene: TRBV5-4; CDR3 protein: ASSRRDNNSPLH
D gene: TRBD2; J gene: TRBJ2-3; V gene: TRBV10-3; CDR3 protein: AISPGLAGTDTQY
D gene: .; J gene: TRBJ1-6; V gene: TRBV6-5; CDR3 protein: ASSSRELGNSPLH
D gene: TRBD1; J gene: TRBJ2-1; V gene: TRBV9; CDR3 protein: ASSSSQGYNEQF
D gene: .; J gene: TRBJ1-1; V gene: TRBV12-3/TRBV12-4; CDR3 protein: ASSPGSGTEAF
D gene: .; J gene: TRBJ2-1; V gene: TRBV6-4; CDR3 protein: ASSDPLAPYNEQF
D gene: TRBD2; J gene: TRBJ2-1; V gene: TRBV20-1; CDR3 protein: SAGPLPGGMNEQF
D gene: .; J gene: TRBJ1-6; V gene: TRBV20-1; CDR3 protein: SARTELNSPLH
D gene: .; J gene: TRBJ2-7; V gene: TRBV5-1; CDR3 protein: ASSVRINYEQY
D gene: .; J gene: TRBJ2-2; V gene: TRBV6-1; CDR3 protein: ASSSPTTVTGELF
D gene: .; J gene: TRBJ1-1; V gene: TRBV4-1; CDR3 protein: ASSQGGGIWTEAF
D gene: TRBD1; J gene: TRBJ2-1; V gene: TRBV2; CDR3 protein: ASSQGERQF
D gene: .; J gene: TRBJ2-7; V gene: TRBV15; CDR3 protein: ATSRDIPYEQY
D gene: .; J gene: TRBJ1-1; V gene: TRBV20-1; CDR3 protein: SAHVSGRDTEAF
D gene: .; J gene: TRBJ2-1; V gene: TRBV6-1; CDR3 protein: ASSLEVGGRNEQF
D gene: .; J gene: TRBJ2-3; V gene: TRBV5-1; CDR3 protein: ASSLVQVTDTQY
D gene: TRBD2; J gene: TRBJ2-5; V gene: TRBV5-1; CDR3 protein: ASSLNSGGEETQY
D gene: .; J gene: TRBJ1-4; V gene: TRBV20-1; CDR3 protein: SANRPSVEREKLF
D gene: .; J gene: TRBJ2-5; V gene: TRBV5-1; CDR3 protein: ASSLDVNQETQY
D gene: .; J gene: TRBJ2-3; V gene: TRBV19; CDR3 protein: ASSISGAGTSTDTQY